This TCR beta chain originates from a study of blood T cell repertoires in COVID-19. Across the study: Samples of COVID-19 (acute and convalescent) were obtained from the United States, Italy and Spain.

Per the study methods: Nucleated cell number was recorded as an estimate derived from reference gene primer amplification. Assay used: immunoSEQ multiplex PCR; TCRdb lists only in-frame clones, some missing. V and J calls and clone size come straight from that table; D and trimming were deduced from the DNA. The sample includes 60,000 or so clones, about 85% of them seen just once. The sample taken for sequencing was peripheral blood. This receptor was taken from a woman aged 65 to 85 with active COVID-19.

The CDR3 DNA follows: TGTGCCAGCAGTTTATCGGCGGACAGAAAAGAGACCCAGTACTTC. It yields the protein CASSLSADRKETQYF. The V call is TRBV28, the J call TRBJ2-5, with D maybe TRBD1 (6 bases). Germline loops: CDR1 MDHEN, CDR2 SYDVKM. The CDR3 has 15 residues. Between the trimmed V and J ends, which lost 1 base and 3 bases, there was a span of 12 bases.